This T cell receptor beta chain was documented in a study of post-analysis software for immune sequencing data. Study observations and caveats: Analysis by F measure revealed that same-batch samples clustered strongly together. Several TRBV segments occurring more often in patients than controls included TRBV5-6, TRBV5-1 and TRBV20-1. There was significantly lower normalized Chao1 diversity in multiple sclerosis patients than in controls.

As for this clonotype: The antigen is undetermined.

The CDR3 consists of 16 residues. V dropped 3 bases and J dropped 1 base, with 14 bases sitting between them. The germline CDR1 and CDR2 sequences are KGHDR and SFDVKD. Each TCR beta cDNA library carried unique molecular identifiers. TCRdb processed the PCR reads anew with MiXCR; each CDR3 protein has one entry. Altogether hundreds of thousands of distinct CDR3 sequences are present, approximately 59% being singletons, with the ten largest covering around 10%. The sequencing input was blood. The chain combines TRBV24-1 with TRBJ2-5; no firm D call. This sequence originates from a girl aged 2 to 9 with multiple sclerosis. CDR3 nucleotides: TGTGCCACCAGTGATGGAAGTCTTCACGGCCAAGAGACCCAGTACTTC. It translates to CATSDGSLHGQETQYF.